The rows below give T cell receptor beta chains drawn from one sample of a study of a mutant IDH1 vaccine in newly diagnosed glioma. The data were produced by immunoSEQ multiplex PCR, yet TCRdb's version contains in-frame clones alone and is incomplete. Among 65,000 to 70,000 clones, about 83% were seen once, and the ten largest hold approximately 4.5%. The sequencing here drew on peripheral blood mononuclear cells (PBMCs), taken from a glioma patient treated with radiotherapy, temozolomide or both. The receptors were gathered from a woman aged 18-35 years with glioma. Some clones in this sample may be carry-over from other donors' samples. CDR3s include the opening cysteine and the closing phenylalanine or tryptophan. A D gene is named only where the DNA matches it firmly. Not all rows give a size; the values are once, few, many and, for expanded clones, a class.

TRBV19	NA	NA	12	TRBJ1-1	CASMISPYRAFF	TGTGCCAGTATGATAAGCCCCTACCGGGCTTTCTTT
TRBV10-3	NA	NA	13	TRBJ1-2	CAISEQGEDGYTF	TGTGCCATCAGTGAACAAGGGGAGGATGGCTACACCTTC
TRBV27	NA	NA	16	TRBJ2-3	CASSLFWDMSTDTQYF	TGTGCCAGCAGTTTATTTTGGGACATGAGCACAGATACGCAGTATTTT
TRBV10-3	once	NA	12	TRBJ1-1	CASRQPNTEAFF	TGTGCCTCTAGACAGCCGAACACTGAAGCTTTCTTT
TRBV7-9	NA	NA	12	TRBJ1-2	CASSPSFYGYTF	TGTGCCAGCAGCCCGTCGTTCTATGGCTACACCTTC
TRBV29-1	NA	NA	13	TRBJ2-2	CSVCQTFTGELFF	TGCAGCGTTTGTCAGACCTTCACCGGGGAGCTGTTTTTT
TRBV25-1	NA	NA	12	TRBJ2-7	CASSVYHGEQYF	TGTGCCAGCAGTGTTTATCACGGGGAGCAGTACTTC
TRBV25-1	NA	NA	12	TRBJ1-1	CASSIKGTEAFF	TGTGCCAGCAGCATTAAGGGCACTGAAGCTTTCTTT
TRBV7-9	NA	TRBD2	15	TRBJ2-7	CASSTTSGRAQEQYF	TGTGCCAGCAGCACTACTAGCGGGAGGGCCCAAGAGCAGTACTTC
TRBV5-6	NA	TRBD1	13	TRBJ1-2	CASSVGQTYGYTF	TGTGCCAGCAGCGTGGGACAGACCTATGGCTACACCTTC
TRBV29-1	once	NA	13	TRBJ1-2	CSVGSSGFYGYTF	TGCAGCGTTGGCTCCAGTGGGTTCTATGGCTACACCTTC
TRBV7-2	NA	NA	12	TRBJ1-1	CASTPSITEAFF	TGTGCCAGCACCCCGAGTATCACTGAAGCTTTCTTT
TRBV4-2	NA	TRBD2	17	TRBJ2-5	CASSQSSGLGAGETQYF	TGTGCCAGCAGCCAATCATCGGGACTAGGGGCCGGGGAGACCCAGTACTTC
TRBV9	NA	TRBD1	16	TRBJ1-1	CASSVGGQGAAAEAFF	TGTGCCAGCAGCGTAGGGGGACAGGGGGCAGCTGCTGAAGCTTTCTTT
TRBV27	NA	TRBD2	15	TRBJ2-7	CASSLGTSGSYEQYF	TGTGCCAGCAGCCTAGGGACTAGCGGCTCCTACGAGCAGTACTTC
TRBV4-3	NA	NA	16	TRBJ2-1	CASSQDSTGAYNEQFF	TGCGCCAGCAGCCAGGATTCCACGGGAGCCTACAATGAGCAGTTCTTC
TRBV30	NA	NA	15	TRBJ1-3	CAWSDRSSSGNTIYF	TGTGCCTGGAGTGACAGAAGTTCCTCTGGAAACACCATATATTTT
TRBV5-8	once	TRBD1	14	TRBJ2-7	CASSGTGGVWEQYF	TGTGCCAGCAGCGGGACAGGGGGGGTCTGGGAGCAGTACTTC
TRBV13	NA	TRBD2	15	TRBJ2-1	CASSPRLAGRNEQFF	TGTGCCAGCAGCCCCCGACTAGCGGGGAGGAATGAGCAGTTCTTC
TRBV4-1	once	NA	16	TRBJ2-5	CASSQEEFRAKETQYF	TGCGCCAGCAGCCAAGAAGAATTTAGGGCCAAAGAGACCCAGTACTTC
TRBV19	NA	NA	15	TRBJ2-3	CASREVRSSTDTQYF	TGTGCCAGTAGGGAGGTTCGTTCTAGCACAGATACGCAGTATTTT
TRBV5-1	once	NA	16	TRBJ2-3	CASSLSLGHSTDTQYF	TGCGCCAGCAGCTTGAGTCTGGGGCATAGCACAGATACGCAGTATTTT
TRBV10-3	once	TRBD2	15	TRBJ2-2	CAIKGLAGTVGELFF	TGTGCCATCAAAGGGCTAGCGGGAACGGTCGGGGAGCTGTTTTTT
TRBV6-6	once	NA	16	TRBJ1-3	CASSYAHGGSGNTIYF	TGTGCCAGCAGTTACGCCCACGGGGGCTCTGGAAACACCATATATTTT
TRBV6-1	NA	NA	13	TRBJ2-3	CASKNTGTDTQYF	TGTGCCAGCAAAAACACCGGCACAGATACGCAGTATTTT
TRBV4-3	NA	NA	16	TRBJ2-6	CASSQGWDSGANVLTF	TGCGCCAGCAGCCAAGGATGGGACTCTGGGGCCAACGTCCTGACTTTC
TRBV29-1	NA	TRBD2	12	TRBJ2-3	CSVEGGIEAQYF	TGCAGCGTTGAGGGGGGGATAGAGGCGCAGTATTTT
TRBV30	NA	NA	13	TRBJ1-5	CAWSTSTGQPQHF	TGTGCCTGGAGTACCTCGACGGGCCAGCCCCAGCATTTT
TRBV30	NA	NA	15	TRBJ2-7	CAWSVGPGQSYEQYF	TGTGCCTGGAGTGTAGGGCCAGGGCAATCATACGAGCAGTACTTC
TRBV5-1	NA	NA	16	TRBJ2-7	CASTLTGWEAGYEQYF	TGCGCCAGCACCCTCACAGGGTGGGAAGCAGGCTACGAGCAGTACTTC
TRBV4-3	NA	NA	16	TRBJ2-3	CASSQQAAAQANTQYF	TGCGCCAGCAGCCAGCAGGCGGCAGCCCAGGCAAATACGCAGTATTTT
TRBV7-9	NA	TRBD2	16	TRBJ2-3	CASSPYGAGGTDTQYF	TGTGCCAGCAGCCCCTACGGGGCGGGAGGCACAGATACGCAGTATTTT
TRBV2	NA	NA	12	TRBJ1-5	CASTLGNQPQHF	TGTGCCAGCACCTTGGGCAATCAGCCCCAGCATTTT
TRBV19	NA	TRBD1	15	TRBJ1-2	CASSARKGAGYGYTF	TGTGCCAGTAGTGCAAGGAAGGGGGCTGGGTATGGCTACACCTTC
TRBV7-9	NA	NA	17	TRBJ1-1	CASSLEGDWGPTPTAFF	TGTGCCAGCAGCTTAGAGGGTGATTGGGGACCCACACCGACAGCTTTCTTT
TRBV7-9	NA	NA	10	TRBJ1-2	CASSLLSGAF	TGTGCCAGCAGCTTGCTATCGGGAGCCTTC
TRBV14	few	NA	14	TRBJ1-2	CASSQDRRDNGYTF	TGTGCCAGCAGCCAAGATCGAAGGGACAATGGCTACACCTTC
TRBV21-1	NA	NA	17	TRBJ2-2	CASSKEGQEGDTGELFF	TGTGCCAGCAGCAAAGAGGGCCAGGAAGGAGACACCGGGGAGCTGTTTTTT
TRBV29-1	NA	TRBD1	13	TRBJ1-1	CSGLQGAQGEAFF	TGCAGCGGGCTACAGGGGGCGCAGGGTGAAGCTTTCTTT
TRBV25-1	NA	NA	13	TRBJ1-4	CASSRTVNEKLFF	TGTGCCAGCAGTAGGACGGTGAATGAAAAACTGTTTTTT
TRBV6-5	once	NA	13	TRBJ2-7	CASRNGGSAEQYF	TGTGCCAGCAGAAACGGAGGGTCCGCTGAGCAGTACTTC
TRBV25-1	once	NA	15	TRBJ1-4	CASSEVAEYNEKLFF	TGTGCCAGCAGCGAGGTGGCCGAATATAATGAAAAACTGTTTTTT
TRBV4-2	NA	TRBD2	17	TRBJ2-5	CASSQALAGGPQETQYF	TGTGCCAGCAGCCAAGCCCTAGCGGGAGGGCCCCAAGAGACCCAGTACTTC
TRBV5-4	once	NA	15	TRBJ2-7	CASSLPFGSSYEQYF	TGTGCCAGCAGCTTACCTTTTGGGAGCTCCTACGAGCAGTACTTC
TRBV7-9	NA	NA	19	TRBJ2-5	CASSSTRPPLPPEEETQYF	TGTGCCAGCAGCTCTACTAGGCCTCCCTTACCCCCAGAAGAGGAGACCCAGTACTTC
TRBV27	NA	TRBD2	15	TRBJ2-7	CASSLSPASGYEQYF	TGTGCCAGCAGTTTATCGCCGGCTAGCGGCTACGAGCAGTACTTC
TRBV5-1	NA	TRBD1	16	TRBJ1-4	CASSSGQGTTNEKLFF	TGCGCCAGCAGCTCTGGACAGGGGACAACTAATGAAAAACTGTTTTTT
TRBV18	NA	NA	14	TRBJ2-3	CASSNGGSTDTQYF	TGTGCCAGCTCAAACGGGGGCAGCACAGATACGCAGTATTTT
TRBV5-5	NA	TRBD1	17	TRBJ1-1	CASSLGTGWSLNTEAFF	TGTGCCAGCAGCTTAGGGACAGGGTGGAGTCTGAACACTGAAGCTTTCTTT
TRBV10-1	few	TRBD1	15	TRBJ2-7	CASRSFPGQGHEQYF	TGCGCCAGTCGATCCTTTCCAGGACAGGGCCACGAGCAGTACTTC
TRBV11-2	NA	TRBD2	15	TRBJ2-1	CASSLASGPYNEQFF	TGTGCCAGCAGCTTAGCTAGCGGTCCCTACAATGAGCAGTTCTTC
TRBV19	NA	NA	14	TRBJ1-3	CASSMGNSGNTIYF	TGTGCCAGTAGTATGGGAAACTCTGGAAACACCATATATTTT
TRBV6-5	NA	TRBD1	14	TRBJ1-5	CASSYTRGLQPQHF	TGTGCCAGCAGTTACACCAGGGGGCTCCAGCCCCAGCATTTT
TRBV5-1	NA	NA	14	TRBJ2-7	CASSLGLSGYEQYF	TGCGCCAGCAGCTTGGGTCTTTCGGGGTACGAGCAGTACTTC
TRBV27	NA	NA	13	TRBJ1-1	CASSWVANTEAFF	TGTGCCAGCAGTTGGGTCGCCAACACTGAAGCTTTCTTT
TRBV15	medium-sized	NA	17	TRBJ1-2	CATSRDFGTTPGDGYTF	TGTGCCACCAGCAGAGATTTTGGAACGACACCTGGCGATGGCTACACCTTC